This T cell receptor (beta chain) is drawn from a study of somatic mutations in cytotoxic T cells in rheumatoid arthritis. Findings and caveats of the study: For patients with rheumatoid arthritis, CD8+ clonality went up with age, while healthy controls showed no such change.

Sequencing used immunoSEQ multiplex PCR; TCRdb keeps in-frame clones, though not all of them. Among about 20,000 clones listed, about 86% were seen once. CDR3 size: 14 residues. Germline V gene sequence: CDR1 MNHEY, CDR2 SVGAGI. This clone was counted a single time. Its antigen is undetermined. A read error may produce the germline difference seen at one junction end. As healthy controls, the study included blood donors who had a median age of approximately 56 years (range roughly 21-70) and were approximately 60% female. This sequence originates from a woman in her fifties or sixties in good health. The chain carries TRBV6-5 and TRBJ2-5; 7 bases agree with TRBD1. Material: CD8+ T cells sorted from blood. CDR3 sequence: CASSYYRGQETQYF. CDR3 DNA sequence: TGTGCCAGCAGCTACTACAGGGGACAGGAGACCCAGTACTTC.